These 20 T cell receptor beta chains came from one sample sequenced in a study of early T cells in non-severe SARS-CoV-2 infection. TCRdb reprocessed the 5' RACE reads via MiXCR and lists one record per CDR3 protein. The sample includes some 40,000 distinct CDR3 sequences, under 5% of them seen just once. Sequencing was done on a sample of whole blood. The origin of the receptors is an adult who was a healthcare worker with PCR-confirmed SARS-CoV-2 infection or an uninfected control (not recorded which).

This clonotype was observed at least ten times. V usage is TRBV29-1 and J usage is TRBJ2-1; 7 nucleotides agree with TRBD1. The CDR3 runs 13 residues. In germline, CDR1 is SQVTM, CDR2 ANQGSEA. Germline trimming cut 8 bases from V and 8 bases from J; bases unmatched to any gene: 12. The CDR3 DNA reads TGCAGCCTCAAGAGACAGGGACCCGATGAGCAGTTCTTC. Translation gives CSLKRQGPDEQFF.

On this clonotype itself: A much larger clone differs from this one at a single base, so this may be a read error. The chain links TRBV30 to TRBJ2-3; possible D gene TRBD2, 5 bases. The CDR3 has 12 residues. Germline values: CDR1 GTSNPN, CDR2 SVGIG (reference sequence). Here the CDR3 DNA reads TGTGCCTGGAATGGAGGCACAGAAACGCAGTATTTT. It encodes CAWNGGTETQYF.

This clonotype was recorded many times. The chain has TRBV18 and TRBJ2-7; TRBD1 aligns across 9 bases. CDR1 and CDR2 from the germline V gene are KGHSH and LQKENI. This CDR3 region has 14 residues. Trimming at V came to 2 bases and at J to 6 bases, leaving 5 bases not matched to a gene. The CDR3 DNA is TGTGCCAGCTCACCAGGGACAGGGCCCCGCGAGCAGTACGTC. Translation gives CASSPGTGPREQYV.

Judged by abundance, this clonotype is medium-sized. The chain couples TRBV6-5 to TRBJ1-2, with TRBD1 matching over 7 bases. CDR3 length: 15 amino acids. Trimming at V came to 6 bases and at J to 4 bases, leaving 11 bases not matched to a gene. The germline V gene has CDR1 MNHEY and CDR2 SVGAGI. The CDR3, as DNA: TGTGCCAGCAGCCCGAAAACAGGGGCTATCTATGGCTACACCTTC. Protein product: CASSPKTGAIYGYTF.

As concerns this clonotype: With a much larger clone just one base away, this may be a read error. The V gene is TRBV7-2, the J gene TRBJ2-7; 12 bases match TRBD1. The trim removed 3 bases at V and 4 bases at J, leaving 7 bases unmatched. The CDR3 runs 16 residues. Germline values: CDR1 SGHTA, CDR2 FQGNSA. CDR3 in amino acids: CASSLLPGQGAYEQYF. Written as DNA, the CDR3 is TGTGCCAGCAGCTTGCTACCGGGACAGGGGGCTTACGAGCAGTACTTC.

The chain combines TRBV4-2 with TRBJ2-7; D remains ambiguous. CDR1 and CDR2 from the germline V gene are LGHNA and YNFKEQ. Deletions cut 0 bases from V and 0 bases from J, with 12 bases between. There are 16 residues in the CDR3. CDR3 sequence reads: CASSQDLGGFSYEQYF. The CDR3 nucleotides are TGTGCCAGCAGCCAAGATCTGGGCGGATTCTCCTACGAGCAGTACTTC.

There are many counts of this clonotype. CDR3 loop: CASSFGQGGTEAFF. In nucleotides, the CDR3 is TGTGCCAGCAGCTTCGGACAGGGAGGGACTGAAGCTTTCTTT. The chain has TRBV7-8 and TRBJ1-1, with 8 bases identical to TRBD1. The germline gives CDR1 SGHVS, CDR2 FQNEAQ. V dropped 3 bases and J dropped 5; count of bases not matched to a gene: 5. The CDR3 has 14 residues. The full variable domain, its missing parts supplied by reference TRBV7-8 and TRBJ1-1, is GAGVSQSPRYKVAKRGQDVALRCDPISGHVSLFWYQQALGQGPEFLTYFQNEAQLDKSGLPSDRFFAERPEGSVSTLKIQRTQQEDSAVYLCASSFGQGGTEAFFGQGTRLTVV.

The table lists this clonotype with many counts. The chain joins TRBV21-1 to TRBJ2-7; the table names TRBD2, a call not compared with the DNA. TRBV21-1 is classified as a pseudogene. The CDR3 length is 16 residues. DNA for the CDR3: TGTGCCAGCAGCACCGTGGGACTAGCGGTAACCTACGAGCAGTACGTC. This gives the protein CASSTVGLAVTYEQYV.

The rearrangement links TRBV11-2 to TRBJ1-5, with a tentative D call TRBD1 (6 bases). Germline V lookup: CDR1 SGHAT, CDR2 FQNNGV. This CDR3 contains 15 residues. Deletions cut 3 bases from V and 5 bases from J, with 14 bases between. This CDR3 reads CASSFSGTSDQPQHF. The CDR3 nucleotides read TGTGCCAGCAGCTTTTCAGGGACATCTGATCAGCCCCAGCATTTT.

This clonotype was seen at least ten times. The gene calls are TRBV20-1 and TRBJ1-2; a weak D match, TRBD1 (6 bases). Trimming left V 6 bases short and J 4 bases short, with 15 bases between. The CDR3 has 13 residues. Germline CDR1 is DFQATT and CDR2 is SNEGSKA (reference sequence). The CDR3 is CSAVPQGRYGYTF. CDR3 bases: TGCAGTGCAGTTCCACAGGGCCGCTATGGCTACACCTTC.

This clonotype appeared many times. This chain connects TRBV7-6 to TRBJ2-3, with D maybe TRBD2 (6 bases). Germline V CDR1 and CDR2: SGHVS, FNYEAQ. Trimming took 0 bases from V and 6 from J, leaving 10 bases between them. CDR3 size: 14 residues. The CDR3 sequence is CASSLATGRDTQYF. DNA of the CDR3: TGTGCCAGCAGCTTAGCGACGGGGAGGGATACGCAGTATTTT.

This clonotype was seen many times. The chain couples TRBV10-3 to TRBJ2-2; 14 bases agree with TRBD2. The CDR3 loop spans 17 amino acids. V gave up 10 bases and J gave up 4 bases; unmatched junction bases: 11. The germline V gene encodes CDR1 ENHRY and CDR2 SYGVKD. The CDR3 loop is CATETGTSGRSTGELFF. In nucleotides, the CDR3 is TGTGCCACCGAAACCGGGACTAGCGGGAGAAGCACCGGGGAGCTGTTTTTT.

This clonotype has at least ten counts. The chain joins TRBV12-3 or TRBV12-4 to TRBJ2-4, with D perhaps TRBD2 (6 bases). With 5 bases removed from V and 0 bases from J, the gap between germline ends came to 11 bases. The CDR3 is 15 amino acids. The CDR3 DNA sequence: TGTGCCAGCAGTCATAGCGGACTAGCCAAAAACATTCAGTACTTC. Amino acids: CASSHSGLAKNIQYF.

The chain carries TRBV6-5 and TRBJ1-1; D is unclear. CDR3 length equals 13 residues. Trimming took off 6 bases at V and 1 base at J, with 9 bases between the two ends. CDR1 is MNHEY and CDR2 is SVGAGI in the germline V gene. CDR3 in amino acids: CASRHQRNTEAFF. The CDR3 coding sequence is TGTGCCAGCAGGCATCAAAGGAACACTGAAGCTTTCTTT.

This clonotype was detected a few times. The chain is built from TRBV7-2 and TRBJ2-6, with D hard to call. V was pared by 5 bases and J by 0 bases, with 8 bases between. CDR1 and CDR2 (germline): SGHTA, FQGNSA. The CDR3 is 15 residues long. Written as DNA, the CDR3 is TGTGCCAGCAGCCGGAGTGGCTCTGGGGCCAACGTCCTGACTTTC. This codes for CASSRSGSGANVLTF.

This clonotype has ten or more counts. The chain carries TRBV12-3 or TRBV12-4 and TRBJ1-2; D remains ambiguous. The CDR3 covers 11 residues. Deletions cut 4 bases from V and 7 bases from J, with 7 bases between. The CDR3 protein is CASSYGVGYTF. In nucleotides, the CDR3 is TGTGCCAGCAGTTATGGGGTTGGCTACACCTTC.

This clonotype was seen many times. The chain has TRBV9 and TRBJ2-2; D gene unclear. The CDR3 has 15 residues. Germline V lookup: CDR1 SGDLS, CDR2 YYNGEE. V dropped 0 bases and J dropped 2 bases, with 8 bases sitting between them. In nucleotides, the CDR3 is TGTGCCAGCAGCGTAGCTTCGGGTAACACCGGGGAGCTGTTTTTT. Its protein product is CASSVASGNTGELFF.

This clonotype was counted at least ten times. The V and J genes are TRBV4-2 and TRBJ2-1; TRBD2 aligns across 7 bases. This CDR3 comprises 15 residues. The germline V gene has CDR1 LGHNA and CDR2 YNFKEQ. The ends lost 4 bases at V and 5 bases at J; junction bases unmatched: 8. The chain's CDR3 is CASSPESGTDNEQFF. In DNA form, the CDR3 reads TGTGCCAGCAGCCCCGAAAGCGGGACCGACAATGAGCAGTTCTTC.

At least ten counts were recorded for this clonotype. For the CDR3, the DNA is TGTGCCACCAGTGAAGGGGAGCTCACAGATACGCAGTATTTT. It is translated as CATSEGELTDTQYF. The chain carries TRBV24-1 and TRBJ2-3; D possibly matches TRBD1 or TRBD2 (5 bases each). The CDR3 sequence is 14 residues long. Per the germline V gene, CDR1 is KGHDR and CDR2 is SFDVKD. The germline V and J ends were trimmed by 4 bases and 2 bases, with 9 bases remaining between them.

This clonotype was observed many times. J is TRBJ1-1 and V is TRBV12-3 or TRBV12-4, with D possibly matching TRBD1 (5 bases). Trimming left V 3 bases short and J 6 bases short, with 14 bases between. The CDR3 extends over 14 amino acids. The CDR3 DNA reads TGTGCCAGCAGTTTTCTACGGGGACTGGCTGAAGCTTTCTTT. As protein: CASSFLRGLAEAFF.